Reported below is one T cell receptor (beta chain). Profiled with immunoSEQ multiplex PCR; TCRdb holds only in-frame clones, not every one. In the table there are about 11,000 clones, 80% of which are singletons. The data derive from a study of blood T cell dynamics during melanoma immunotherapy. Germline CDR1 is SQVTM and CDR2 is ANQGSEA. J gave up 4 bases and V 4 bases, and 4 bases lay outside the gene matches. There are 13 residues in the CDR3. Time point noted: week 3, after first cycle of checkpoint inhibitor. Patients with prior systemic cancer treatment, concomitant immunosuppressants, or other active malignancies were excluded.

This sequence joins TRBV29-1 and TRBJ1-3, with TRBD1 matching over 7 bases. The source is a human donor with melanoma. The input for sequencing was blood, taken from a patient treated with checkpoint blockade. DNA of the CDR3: TGCAGCGTTGTAGGGGGCTCAGGAAACACCATATATTTT. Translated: CSVVGGSGNTIYF. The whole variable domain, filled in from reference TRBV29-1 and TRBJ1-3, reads SAVISQKPSRDICQRGTSLTIQCQVDSQVTMMFWYRQQPGQSLTLIATANQGSEATYESGFVIDKFPISRPNLTFSTLTVSNMSPEDSSIYLCSVVGGSGNTIYFGEGSWLTVV.